This record concerns one T cell receptor beta chain sequence. Antigen: not known. Germline lookup yields CDR1 SEHNR and CDR2 FQNEAQ (reference sequence). The germline V and J ends were trimmed by 5 bases and 4 bases, with 15 bases remaining between them. The CDR3 contains 15 residues. The entry originates in a study of OX40 agonist ivuxolimab in advanced cancers. Overall study context: Cohort: around 86% men, mean age approximately 64, aged roughly 23 to 79. Study-wide results and caveats: Doses of 0.1 to 3.0 mg/kg were accompanied by clonal expansion of CD4+ and CD8+ blood T cells by week 6.

Using immunoSEQ multiplex PCR, the repertoire was profiled, and TCRdb retains in-frame clones only, with some absent. The sample consists of about 34,000 clones, roughly 85% of them appearing once. Blood specimens came from baseline, cycle 4 day 1, and cycle 7 day 1. Material: CD4+ or CD8+ T cells sorted from blood, obtained in a trial of the OX40 agonist ivuxolimab. V and J are TRBV7-9 and TRBJ1-5, with D possibly being TRBD1 (6 bases). The TCR sequence derives from an adult with an advanced solid tumor such as melanoma, head and neck, liver or kidney cancer. CDR3 region: CASSDKAGVNQPQHF. CDR3 DNA sequence: TGTGCCAGCAGCGACAAAGCAGGGGTGAATCAGCCCCAGCATTTT.